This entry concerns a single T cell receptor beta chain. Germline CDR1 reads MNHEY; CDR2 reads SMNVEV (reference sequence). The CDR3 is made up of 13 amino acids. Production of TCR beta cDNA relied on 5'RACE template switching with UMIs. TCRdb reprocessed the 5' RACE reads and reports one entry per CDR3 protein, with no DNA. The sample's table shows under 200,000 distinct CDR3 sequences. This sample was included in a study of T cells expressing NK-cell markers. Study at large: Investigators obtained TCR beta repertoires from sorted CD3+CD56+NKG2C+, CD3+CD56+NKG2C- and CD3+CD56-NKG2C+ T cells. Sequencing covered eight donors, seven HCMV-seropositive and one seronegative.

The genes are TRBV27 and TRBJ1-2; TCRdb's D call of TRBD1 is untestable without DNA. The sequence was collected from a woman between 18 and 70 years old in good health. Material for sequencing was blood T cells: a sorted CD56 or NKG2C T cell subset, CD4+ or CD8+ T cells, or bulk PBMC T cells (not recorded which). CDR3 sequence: CASSLRGPRGYTF.